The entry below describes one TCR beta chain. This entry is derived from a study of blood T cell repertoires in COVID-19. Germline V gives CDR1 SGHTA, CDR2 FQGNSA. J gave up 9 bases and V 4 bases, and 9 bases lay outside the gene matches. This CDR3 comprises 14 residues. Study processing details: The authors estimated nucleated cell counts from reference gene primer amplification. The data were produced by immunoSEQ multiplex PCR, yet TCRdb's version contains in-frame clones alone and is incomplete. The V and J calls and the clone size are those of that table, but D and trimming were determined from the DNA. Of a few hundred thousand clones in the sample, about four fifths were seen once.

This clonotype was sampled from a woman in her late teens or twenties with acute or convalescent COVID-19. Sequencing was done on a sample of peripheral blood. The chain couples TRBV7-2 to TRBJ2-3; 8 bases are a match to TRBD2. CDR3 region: CASSSSGSWDTQYF. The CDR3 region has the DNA TGTGCCAGCAGCTCCAGCGGGAGTTGGGACACGCAGTATTTT.